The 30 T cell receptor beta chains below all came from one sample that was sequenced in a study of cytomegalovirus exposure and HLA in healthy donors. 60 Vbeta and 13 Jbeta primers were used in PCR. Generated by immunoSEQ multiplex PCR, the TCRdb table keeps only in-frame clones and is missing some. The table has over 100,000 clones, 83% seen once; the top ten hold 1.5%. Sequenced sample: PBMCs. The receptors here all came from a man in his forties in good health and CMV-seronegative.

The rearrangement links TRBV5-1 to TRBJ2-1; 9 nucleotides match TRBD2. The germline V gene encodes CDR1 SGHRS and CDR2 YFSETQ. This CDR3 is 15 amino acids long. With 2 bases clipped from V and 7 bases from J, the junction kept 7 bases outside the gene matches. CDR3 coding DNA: TGCGCCAGCAGCTTTTTAGCGGGAGCGTCGAATGAGCAGTTCTTC. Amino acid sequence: CASSFLAGASNEQFF. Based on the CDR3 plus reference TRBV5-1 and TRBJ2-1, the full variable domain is KAGVTQTPRYLIKTRGQQVTLSCSPISGHRSVSWYQQTPGQGLQFLFEYFSETQRNKGNFPGRFSGRQFSNSRSEMNVSTLELGDSALYLCASSFLAGASNEQFFGPGTRLTVL.

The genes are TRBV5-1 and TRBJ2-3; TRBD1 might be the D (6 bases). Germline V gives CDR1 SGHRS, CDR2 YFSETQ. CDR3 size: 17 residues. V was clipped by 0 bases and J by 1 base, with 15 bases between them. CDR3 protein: CASSLDPAGAGTDTQYF. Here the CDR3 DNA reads TGCGCCAGCAGCTTGGATCCGGCAGGGGCTGGCACAGATACGCAGTATTTT.

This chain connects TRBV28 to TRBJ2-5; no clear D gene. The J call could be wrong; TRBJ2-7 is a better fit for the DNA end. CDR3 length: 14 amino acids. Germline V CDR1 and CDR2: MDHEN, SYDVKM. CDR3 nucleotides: TGTGCCAGCAGTTTTTCGGGTCCTGGCTACGAGCAGTACTTC. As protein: CASSFSGPGYEQYF.

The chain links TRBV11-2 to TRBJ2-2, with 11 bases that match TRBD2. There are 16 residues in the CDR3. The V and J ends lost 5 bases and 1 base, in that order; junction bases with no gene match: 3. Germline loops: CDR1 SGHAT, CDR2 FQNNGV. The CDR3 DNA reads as TGTGCCAGCAGCACCGGACTAGCGGGGAACACCGGGGAGCTGTTTTTT. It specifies CASSTGLAGNTGELFF.

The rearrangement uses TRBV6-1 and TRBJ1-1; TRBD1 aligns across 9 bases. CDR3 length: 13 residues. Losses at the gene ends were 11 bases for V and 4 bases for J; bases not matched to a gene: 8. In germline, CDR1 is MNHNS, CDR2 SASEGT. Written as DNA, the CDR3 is TGTGCCGGTACAGGGGGCGTTGGCACTGAAGCTTTCTTT. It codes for CAGTGGVGTEAFF.

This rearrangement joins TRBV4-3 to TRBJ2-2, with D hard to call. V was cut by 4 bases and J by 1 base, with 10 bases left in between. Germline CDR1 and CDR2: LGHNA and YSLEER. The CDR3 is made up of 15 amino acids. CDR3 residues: CASSRVTGNTGELFF. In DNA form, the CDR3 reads TGCGCCAGCAGCCGAGTAACGGGGAACACCGGGGAGCTGTTTTTT.

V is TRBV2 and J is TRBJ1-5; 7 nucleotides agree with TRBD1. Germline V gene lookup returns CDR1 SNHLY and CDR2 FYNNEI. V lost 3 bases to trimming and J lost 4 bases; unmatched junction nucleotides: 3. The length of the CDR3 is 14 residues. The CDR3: CASSDSGGNQPQHF. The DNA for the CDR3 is TGTGCCAGCAGTGACTCAGGGGGTAATCAGCCCCAGCATTTT.

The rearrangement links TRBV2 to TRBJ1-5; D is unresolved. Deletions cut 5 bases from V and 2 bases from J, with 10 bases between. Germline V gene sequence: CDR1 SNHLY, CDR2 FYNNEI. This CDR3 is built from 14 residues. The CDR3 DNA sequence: TGTGCCAGCAGTATCTTCCCTGGCAATCAGCCCCAGCATTTT. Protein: CASSIFPGNQPQHF.

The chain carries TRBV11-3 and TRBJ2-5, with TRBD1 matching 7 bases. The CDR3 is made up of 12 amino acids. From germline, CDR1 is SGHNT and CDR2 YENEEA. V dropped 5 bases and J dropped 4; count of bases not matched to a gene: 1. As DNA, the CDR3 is TGTGCCAGCAGCGGGGACAGAGAGACCCAGTACTTC. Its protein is CASSGDRETQYF.

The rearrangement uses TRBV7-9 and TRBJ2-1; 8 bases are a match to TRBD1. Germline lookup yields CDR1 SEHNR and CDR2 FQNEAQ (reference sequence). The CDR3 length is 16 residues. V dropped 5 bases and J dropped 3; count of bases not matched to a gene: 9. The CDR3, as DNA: TGTGCCAGCAGCATCCAGGGGGCTAAGGACTACAATGAGCAGTTCTTC. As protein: CASSIQGAKDYNEQFF.

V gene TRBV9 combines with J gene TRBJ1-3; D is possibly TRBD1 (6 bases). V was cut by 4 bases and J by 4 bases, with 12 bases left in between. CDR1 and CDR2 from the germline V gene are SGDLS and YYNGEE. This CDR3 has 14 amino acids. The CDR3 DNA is TGTGCCAGCAGCCCCCGCGACAGGGGAAACACCATATATTTT. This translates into CASSPRDRGNTIYF. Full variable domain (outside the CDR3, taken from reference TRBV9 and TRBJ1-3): DSGVTQTPKHLITATGQRVTLRCSPRSGDLSVYWYQQSLDQGLQFLIQYYNGEERAKGNILERFSAQQFPDLHSELNLSSLELGDSALYFCASSPRDRGNTIYFGEGSWLTVV.

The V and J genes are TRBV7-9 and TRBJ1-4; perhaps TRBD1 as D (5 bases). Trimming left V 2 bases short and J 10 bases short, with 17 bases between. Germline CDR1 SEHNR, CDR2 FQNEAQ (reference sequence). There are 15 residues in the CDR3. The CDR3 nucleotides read TGTGCCAGCAGCTTAAGCGGGGCCCACGAGGGAAAACTGTTTTTT. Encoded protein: CASSLSGAHEGKLFF.

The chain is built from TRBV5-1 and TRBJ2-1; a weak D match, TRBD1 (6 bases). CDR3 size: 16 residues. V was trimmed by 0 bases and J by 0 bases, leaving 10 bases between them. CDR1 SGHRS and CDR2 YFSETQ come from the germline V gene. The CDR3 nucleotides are TGCGCCAGCAGCTTGGTGGGGACAAACTCCTACAATGAGCAGTTCTTC. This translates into CASSLVGTNSYNEQFF.

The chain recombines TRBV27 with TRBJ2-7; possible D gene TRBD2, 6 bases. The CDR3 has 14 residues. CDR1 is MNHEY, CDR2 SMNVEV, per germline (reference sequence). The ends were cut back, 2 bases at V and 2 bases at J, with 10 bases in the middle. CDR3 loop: CASSLRGATYEQYF. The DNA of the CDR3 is TGTGCCAGCAGTTTACGCGGGGCCACCTACGAGCAGTACTTC.

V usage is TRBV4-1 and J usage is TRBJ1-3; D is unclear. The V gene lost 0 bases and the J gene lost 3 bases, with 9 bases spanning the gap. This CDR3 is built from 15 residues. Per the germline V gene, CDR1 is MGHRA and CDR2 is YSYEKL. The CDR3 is CASSQDFAGGNTIYF. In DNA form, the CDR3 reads TGCGCCAGCAGCCAAGATTTTGCAGGTGGAAACACCATATATTTT.

CDR3 protein: CASSRSGRAEEQYF. The CDR3 coding sequence is TGCGCCAGCAGCAGGAGCGGGAGGGCCGAAGAGCAGTACTTC. This chain joins TRBV5-1 and TRBJ2-7, with 10 bases fitting TRBD2. There are 14 residues in the CDR3. V lost 4 bases and J lost 7; bases outside the gene matches: 8. The germline V gene has CDR1 SGHRS and CDR2 YFSETQ.

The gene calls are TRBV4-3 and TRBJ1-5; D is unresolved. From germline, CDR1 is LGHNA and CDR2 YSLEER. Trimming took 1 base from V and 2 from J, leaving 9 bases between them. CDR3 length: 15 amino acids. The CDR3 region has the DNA TGCGCCAGCAGCCAAGGTTCTTTTGGCAATCAGCCCCAGCATTTT. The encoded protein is CASSQGSFGNQPQHF.

This CDR3 is CASSETGLKGYEQYF. Written as DNA, the CDR3 is TGTGCCAGTAGTGAGACAGGCCTGAAGGGCTACGAGCAGTACTTC. The chain carries TRBV19 and TRBJ2-7; possibly TRBD1 for D (6 bases). The CDR3 runs 15 residues. V lost 5 bases and J 3 bases, leaving 17 bases between the germline ends. The V gene's germline CDR1 is LNHDA and CDR2 SQIVND (reference sequence). Full variable domain (rest looked up from reference TRBV19 and TRBJ2-7): DGGITQSPKYLFRKEGQNVTLSCEQNLNHDAMYWYRQDPGQGLRLIYYSQIVNDFQKGDIAEGYSVSREKKESFPLTVTSAQKNPTAFYLCASSETGLKGYEQYFGPGTRLTVT.

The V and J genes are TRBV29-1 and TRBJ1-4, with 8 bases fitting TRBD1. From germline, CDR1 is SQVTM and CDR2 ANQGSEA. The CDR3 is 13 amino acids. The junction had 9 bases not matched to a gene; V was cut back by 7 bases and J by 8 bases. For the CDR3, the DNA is TGCAGCGGCACGACAGGGGAGTACGAAAAACTGTTTTTT. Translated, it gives CSGTTGEYEKLFF.

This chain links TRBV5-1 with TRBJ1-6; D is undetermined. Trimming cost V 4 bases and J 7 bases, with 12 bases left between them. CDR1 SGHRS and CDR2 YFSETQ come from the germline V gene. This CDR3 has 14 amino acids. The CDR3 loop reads CASSRTGRNSPLHF. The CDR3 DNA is TGCGCCAGCAGCCGGACGGGAAGAAATTCACCCCTCCACTTT. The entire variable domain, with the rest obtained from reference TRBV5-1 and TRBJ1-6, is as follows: KAGVTQTPRYLIKTRGQQVTLSCSPISGHRSVSWYQQTPGQGLQFLFEYFSETQRNKGNFPGRFSGRQFSNSRSEMNVSTLELGDSALYLCASSRTGRNSPLHFGNGTRLTVT.

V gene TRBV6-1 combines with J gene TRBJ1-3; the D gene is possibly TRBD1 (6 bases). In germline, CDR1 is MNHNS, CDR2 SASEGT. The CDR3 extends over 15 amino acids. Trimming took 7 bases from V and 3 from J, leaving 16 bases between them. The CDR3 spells CASMGTPIDGNTIYF. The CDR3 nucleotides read TGTGCCAGCATGGGGACACCCATAGATGGAAACACCATATATTTT.

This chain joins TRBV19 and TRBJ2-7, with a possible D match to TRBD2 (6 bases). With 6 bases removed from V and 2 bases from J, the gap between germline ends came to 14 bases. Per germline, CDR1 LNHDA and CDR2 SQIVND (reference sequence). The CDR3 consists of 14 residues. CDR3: CASSPTSSTYEQYF. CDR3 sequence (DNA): TGTGCCAGTAGCCCCACTAGCAGCACCTACGAGCAGTACTTC.

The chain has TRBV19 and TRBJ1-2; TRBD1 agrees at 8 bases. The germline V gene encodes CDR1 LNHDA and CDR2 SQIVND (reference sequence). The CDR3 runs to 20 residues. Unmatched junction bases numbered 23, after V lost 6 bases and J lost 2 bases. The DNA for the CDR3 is TGTGCCAGTAGAAACAGCAGGGGGCAGGGAATCTCTCGAGTCAACTATGGCTACACCTTC. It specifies CASRNSRGQGISRVNYGYTF.

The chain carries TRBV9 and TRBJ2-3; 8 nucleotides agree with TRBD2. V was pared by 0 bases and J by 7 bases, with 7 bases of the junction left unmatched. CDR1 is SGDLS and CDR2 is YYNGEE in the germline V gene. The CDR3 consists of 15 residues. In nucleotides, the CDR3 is TGTGCCAGCAGCGTAGGCGGGACTAGTTTTCATACGCAGTATTTT. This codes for CASSVGGTSFHTQYF.

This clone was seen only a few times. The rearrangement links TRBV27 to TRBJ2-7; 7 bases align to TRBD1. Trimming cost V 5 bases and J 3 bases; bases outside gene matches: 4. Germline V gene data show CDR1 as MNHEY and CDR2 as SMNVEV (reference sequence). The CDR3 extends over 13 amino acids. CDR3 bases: TGTGCCAGCAGTACGACAGGGCTCTACGAGCAGTACTTC. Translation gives CASSTTGLYEQYF.

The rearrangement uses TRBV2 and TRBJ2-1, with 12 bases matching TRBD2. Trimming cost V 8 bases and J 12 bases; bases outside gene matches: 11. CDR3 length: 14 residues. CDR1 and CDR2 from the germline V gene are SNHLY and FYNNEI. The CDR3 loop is CASGVGGLAGSQFF. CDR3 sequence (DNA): TGTGCCAGCGGAGTCGGGGGACTAGCGGGTTCGCAGTTCTTC.

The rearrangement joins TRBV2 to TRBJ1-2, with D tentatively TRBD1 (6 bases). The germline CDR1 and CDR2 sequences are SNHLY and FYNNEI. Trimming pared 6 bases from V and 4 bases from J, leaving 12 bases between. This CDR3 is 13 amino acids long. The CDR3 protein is CASRRGHTYGYTF. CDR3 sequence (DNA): TGTGCCAGCAGGAGGGGACACACCTATGGCTACACCTTC. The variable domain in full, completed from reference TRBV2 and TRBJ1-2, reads EPEVTQTPSHQVTQMGQEVILRCVPISNHLYFYWYRQILGQKVEFLVSFYNNEISEKSEIFDDQFSVERPDGSNFTLKIRSTKLEDSAMYFCASRRGHTYGYTFGSGTRLTVV.

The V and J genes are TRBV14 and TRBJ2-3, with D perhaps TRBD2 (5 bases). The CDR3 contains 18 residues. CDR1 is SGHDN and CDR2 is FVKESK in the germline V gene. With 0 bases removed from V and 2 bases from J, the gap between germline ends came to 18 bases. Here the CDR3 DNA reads TGTGCCAGCAGCCAAGAACTATTTGGGAGACAACCCACAGATACGCAGTATTTT. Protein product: CASSQELFGRQPTDTQYF.

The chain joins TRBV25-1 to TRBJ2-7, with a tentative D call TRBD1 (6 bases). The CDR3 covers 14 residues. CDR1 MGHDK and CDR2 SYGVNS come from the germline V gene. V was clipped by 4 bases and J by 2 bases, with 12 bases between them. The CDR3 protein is CASSAYRAPYEQYF. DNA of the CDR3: TGTGCCAGCAGTGCCTACAGGGCCCCCTACGAGCAGTACTTC.

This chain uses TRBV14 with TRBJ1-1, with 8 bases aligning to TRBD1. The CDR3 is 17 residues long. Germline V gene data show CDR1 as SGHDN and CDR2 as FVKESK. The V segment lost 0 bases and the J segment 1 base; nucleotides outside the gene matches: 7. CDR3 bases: TGTGCCAGCAGCCAAGATCCCCTGACAGGGGCGAACACTGAAGCTTTCTTT. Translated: CASSQDPLTGANTEAFF.